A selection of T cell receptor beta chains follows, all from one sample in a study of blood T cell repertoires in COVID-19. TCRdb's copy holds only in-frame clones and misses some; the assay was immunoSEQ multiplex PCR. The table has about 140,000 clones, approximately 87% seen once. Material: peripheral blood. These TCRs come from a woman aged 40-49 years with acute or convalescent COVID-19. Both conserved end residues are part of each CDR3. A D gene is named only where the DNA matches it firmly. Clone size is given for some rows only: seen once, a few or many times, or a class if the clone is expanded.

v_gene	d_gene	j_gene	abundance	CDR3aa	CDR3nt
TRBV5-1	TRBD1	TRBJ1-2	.	CASSQGQDGYTF	TGCGCCAGCAGCCAAGGACAGGACGGCTACACCTTC
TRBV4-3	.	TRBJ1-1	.	CASSHRWARAGDTEAFF	TGCGCCAGCAGCCATAGATGGGCCCGGGCCGGGGACACTGAAGCTTTCTTT
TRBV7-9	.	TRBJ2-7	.	CASSPVSYGGVYEQYF	TGTGCCAGCAGCCCTGTCTCCTACGGGGGAGTTTACGAGCAGTACTTC
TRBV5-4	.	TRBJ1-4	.	CASSIGGAGLFF	TGTGCCAGCAGCATTGGGGGGGCAGGACTGTTTTTT
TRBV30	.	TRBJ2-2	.	CAWQALNTGELFF	TGTGCCTGGCAGGCTCTTAACACCGGGGAGCTGTTTTTT
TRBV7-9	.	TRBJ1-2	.	CASSSEGARLNYGYTF	TGTGCCAGCAGCTCCGAGGGCGCCCGCCTTAACTATGGCTACACCTTC
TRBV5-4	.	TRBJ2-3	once	CACLATDTQYF	TGTGCCTGCTTAGCTACAGATACGCAGTATTTT
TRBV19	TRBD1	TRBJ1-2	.	CASSPAHVPGQGSYGYTF	TGTGCCAGTAGCCCTGCCCACGTCCCGGGACAGGGTAGCTATGGCTACACCTTC
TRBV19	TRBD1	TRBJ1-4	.	CASSIGTGGDGEKLFF	TGTGCCAGTAGTATTGGGACAGGGGGCGATGGTGAAAAACTGTTTTTT
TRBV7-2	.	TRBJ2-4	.	CASSLLGGIAKNIQYF	TGTGCCAGCAGCTTATTGGGGGGTATAGCCAAAAACATTCAGTACTTC
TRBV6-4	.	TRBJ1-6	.	CASKTTGGNNSPLHF	TGTGCCAGCAAAACGACGGGGGGAAATAATTCACCCCTCCACTTT
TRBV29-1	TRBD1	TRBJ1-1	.	CSVPTGGTEAFF	TGCAGCGTTCCCACAGGGGGCACTGAAGCTTTCTTT
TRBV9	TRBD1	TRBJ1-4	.	CASSVGGGTAEKLFF	TGTGCCAGCAGCGTAGGAGGGGGGACAGCTGAAAAACTGTTTTTT
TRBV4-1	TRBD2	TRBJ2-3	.	CASSPAGVADTQYF	TGCGCCAGCAGCCCTGCGGGAGTTGCAGATACGCAGTATTTT
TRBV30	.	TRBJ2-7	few	CAWSVWGRGTYEQYF	TGTGCCTGGAGCGTCTGGGGCCGTGGGACCTACGAGCAGTACTTC
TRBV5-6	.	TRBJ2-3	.	CASSLGQGGADTQYF	TGTGCCAGCAGCTTGGGCCAGGGTGGGGCAGATACGCAGTATTTT
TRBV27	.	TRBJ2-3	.	CATQVSGKGRDTQYF	TGTGCCACCCAAGTTAGCGGTAAGGGGAGAGATACGCAGTATTTT
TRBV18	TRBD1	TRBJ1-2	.	CASSGGNRGHPGYTF	TGTGCCAGCTCAGGGGGGAACAGGGGCCACCCCGGCTACACCTTC
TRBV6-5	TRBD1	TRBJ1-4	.	CASSTGTVNEKLFF	TGTGCCAGCAGCACCGGGACAGTGAATGAAAAACTGTTTTTT
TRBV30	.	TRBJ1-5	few	CAWSVAGDQPQHF	TGTGCCTGGAGTGTCGCAGGGGATCAGCCCCAGCATTTT
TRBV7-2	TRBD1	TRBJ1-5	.	CASSLGQGRNQPQHF	TGTGCCAGCAGCTTAGGACAGGGAAGAAATCAGCCCCAGCATTTT
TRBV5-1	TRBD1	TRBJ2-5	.	CASSLGTGRETQYF	TGCGCCAGCAGCTTGGGGACAGGCCGGGAGACCCAGTACTTC
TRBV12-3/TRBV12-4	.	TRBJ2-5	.	CASSGSSRETQYF	TGTGCCAGCAGCGGTTCCTCGAGAGAGACCCAGTACTTC
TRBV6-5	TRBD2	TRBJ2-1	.	CASSSRREYDNEQFF	TGTGCCAGCAGTTCGAGGCGGGAGTACGACAATGAGCAGTTCTTC
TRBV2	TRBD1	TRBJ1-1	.	CASSGDRRNTEAFF	TGTGCCAGCAGTGGGGACAGGAGGAACACTGAAGCTTTCTTT
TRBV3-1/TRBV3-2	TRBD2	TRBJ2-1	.	CASSPIAGISSYNEQFF	TGTGCCAGCAGTCCGATAGCGGGGATAAGCTCCTACAATGAGCAGTTCTTC
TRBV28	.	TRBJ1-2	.	CASSARYGYTF	TGTGCCAGCAGCGCGAGGTATGGCTACACCTTC
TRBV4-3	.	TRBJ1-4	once	CASSQDSEKLFF	TGCGCCAGCAGCCAAGATAGCGAAAAACTGTTTTTT
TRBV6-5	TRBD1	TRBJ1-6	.	CASSYSKGQGLWALHF	TGTGCCAGCAGTTACTCGAAGGGACAGGGATTATGGGCCCTCCACTTT